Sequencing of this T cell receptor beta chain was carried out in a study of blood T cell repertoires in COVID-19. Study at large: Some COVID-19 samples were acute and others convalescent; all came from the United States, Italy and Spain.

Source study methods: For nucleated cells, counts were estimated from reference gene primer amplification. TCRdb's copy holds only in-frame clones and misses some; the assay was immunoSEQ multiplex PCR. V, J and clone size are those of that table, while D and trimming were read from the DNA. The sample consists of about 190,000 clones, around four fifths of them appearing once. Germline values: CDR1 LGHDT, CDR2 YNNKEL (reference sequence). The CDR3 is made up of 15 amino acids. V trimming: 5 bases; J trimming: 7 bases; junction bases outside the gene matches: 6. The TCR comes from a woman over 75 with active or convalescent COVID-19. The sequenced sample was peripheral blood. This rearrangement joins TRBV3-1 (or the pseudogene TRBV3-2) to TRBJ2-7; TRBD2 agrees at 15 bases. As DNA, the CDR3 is TGTGCCAGCAGCTATGGGACTAGCGGGGGGTATGAGCAGTACTTC. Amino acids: CASSYGTSGGYEQYF.